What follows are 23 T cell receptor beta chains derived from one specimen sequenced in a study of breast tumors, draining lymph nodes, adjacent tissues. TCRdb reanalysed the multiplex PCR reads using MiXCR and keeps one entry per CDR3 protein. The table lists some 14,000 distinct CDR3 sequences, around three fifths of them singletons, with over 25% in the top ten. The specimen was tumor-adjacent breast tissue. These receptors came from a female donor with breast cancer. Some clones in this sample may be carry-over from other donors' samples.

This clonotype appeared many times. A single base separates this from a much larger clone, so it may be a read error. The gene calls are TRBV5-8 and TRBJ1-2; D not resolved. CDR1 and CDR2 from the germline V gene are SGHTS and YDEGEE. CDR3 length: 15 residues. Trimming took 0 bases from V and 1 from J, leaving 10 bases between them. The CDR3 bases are TGTGCCAGCAGCTTGGGGCAGGCACTTAACTATGGCTACACCTTC. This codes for CASSLGQALNYGYTF.

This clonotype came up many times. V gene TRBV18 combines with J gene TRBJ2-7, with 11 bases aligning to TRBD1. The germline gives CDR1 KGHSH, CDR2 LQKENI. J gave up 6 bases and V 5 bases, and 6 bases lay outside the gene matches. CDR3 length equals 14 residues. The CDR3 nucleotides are TGTGCCAGCTCATCCGGGACAGGGGGTCTCGAGCAGTACTTC. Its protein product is CASSSGTGGLEQYF.

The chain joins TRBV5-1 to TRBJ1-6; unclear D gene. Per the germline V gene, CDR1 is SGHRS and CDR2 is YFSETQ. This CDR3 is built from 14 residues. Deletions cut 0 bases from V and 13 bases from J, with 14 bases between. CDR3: CASSLDGDLTPLHF. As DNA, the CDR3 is TGCGCCAGCAGCTTGGATGGGGATTTGACCCCCCTCCACTTT.

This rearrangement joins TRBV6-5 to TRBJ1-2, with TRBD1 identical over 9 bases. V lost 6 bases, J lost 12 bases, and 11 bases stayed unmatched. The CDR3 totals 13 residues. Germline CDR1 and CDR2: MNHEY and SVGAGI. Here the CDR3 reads CASREMTGGGNTF. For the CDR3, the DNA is TGTGCCAGCAGAGAGATGACAGGGGGTGGAAACACCTTC.

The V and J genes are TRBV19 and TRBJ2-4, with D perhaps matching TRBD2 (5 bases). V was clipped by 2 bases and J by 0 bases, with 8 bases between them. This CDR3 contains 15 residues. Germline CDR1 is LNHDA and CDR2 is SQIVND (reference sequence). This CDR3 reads CASSIRAGAKNIQYF. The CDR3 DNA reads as TGTGCCAGTAGTATAAGGGCGGGAGCCAAAAACATTCAGTACTTC.

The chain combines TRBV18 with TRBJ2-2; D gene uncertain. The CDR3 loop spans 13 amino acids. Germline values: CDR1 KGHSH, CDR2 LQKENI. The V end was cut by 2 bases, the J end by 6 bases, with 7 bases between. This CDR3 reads CASSPLRSGELFF. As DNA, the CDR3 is TGTGCCAGCTCACCATTAAGGTCCGGGGAGCTGTTTTTT.

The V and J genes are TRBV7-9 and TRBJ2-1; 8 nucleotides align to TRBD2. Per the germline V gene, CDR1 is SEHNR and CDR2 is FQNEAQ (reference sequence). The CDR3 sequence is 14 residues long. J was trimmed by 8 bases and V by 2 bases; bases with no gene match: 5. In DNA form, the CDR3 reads TGTGCCAGCAGCTTAAAAGTCGGGAGGGATGAGCAGTTCTTC. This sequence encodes CASSLKVGRDEQFF.

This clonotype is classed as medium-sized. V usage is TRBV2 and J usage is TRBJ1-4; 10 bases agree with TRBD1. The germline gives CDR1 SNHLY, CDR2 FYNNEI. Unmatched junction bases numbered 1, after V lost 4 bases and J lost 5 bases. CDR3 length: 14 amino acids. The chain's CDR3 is CASSGTGGNEKLFF. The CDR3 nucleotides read TGTGCCAGCAGTGGGACAGGGGGGAATGAAAAACTGTTTTTT.

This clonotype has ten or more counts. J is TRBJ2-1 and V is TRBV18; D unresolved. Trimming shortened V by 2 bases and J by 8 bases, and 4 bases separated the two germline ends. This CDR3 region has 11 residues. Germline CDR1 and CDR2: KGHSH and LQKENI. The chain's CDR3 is CASSPGYEQFF. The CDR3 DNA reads TGTGCCAGCTCACCAGGCTATGAGCAGTTCTTC.

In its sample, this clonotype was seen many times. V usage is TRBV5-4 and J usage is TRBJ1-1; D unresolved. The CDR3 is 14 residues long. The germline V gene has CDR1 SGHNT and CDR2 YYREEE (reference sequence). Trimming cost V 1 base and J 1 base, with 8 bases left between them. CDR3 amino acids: CASSLWVKNTEAFF. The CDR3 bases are TGTGCCAGCAGCTTGTGGGTCAAGAACACTGAAGCTTTCTTT.

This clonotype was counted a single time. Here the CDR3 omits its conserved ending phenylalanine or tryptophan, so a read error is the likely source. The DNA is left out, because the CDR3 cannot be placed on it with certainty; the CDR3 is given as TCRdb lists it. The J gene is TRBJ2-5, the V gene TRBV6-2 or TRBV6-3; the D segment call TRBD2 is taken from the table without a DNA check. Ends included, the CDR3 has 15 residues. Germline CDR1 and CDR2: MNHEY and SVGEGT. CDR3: CASSHSSEVPRDPVH.

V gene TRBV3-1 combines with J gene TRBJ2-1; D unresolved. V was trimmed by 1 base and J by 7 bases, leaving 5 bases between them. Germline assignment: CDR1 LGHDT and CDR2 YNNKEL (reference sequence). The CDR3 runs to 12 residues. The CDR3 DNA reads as TGTGCCAGCAGCCAAGCCCTGAATGAGCAGTTCTTC. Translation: CASSQALNEQFF.

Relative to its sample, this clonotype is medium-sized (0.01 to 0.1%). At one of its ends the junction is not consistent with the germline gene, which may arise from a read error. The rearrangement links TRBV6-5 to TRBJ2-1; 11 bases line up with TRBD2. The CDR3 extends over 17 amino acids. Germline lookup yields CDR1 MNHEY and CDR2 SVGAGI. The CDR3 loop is CASSHSPTSGVYNEQFF. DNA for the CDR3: TGTGCCAGCAGTCACTCCCCGACTAGCGGGGTATACAATGAGCAGTTCTTC.

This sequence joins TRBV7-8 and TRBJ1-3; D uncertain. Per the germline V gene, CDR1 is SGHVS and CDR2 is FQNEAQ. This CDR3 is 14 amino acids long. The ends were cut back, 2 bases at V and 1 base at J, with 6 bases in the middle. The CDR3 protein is CASSLPFSGNTIYF. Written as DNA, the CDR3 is TGTGCCAGCAGCTTACCTTTTTCTGGAAACACCATATATTTT.

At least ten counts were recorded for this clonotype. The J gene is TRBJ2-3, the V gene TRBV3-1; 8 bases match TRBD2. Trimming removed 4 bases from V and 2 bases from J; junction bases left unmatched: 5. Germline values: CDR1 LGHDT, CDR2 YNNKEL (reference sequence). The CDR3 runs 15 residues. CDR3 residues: CASSLRGGITDTQYF. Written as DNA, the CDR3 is TGTGCCAGCAGCCTTCGGGGGGGTATCACAGATACGCAGTATTTT.

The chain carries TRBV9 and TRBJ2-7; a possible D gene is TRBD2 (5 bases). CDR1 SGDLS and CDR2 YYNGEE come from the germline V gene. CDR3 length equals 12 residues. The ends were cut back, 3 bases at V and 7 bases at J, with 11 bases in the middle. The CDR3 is CASSESTGEQYF. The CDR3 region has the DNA TGTGCCAGCAGCGAGTCCACGGGGGAGCAGTACTTC.

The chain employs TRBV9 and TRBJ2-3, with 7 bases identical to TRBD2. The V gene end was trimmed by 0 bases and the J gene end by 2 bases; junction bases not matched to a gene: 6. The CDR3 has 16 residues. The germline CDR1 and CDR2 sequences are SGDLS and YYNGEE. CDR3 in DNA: TGTGCCAGCAGCGTAGAAGTGGGAGGGATCACAGATACGCAGTATTTT. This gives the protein CASSVEVGGITDTQYF. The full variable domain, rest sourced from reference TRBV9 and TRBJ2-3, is DSGVTQTPKHLITATGQRVTLRCSPRSGDLSVYWYQQSLDQGLQFLIQYYNGEERAKGNILERFSAQQFPDLHSELNLSSLELGDSALYFCASSVEVGGITDTQYFGPGTRLTVL.

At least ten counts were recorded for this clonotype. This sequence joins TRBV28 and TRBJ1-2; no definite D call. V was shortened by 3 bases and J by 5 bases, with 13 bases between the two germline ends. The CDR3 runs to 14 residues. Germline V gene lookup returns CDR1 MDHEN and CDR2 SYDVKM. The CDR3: CASSFLEGGYGYTF. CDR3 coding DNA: TGTGCCAGCAGTTTTTTAGAGGGAGGGTATGGCTACACCTTC.

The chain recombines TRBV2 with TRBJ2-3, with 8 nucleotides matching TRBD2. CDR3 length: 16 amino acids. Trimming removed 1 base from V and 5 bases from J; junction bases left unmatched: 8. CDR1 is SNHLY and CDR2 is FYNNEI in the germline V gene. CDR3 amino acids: CASSEVVGLVGDTQYF. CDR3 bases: TGTGCCAGCAGTGAAGTTGTGGGACTAGTGGGAGATACGCAGTATTTT.

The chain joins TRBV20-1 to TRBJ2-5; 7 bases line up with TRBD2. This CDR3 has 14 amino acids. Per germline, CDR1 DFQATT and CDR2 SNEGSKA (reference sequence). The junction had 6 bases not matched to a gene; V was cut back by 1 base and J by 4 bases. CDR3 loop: CSARVAASGETQYF. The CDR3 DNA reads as TGCAGTGCTAGAGTCGCGGCTAGCGGAGAGACCCAGTACTTC.

CDR3 residues: CSARASVSYNEQFF. The CDR3 DNA reads TGCAGTGCCCGGGCATCGGTCTCCTACAATGAGCAGTTCTTC. The chain combines TRBV20-1 with TRBJ2-1; D unresolved. V lost 6 bases and J lost 0, with 12 bases in between. In germline, CDR1 is DFQATT, CDR2 SNEGSKA (reference sequence). This CDR3 comprises 14 residues.

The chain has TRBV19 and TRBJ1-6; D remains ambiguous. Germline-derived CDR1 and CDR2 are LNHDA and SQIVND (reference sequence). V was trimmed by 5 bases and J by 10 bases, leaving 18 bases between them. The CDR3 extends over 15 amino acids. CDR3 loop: CASSPPAGLESPLHF. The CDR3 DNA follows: TGTGCCAGTAGTCCGCCAGCAGGACTAGAGTCACCCCTCCACTTT.

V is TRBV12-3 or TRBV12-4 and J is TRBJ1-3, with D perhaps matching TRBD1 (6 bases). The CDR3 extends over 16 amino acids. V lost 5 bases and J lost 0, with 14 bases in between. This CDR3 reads CASSAPGDNSGNTIYF. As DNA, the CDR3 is TGTGCCAGCAGTGCTCCAGGGGACAACTCTGGAAACACCATATATTTT.